These T cell receptor beta chains were read from a single sample in a study of cytomegalovirus exposure and HLA in healthy donors. The method was immunoSEQ multiplex PCR; TCRdb's version includes in-frame clones alone and lacks a portion of them. The table records about 70,000 clones, 86% of them present only once. Sequenced sample: PBMCs. The receptors were sampled from a woman in her twenties or thirties in good health and CMV-seronegative. CDR3s include the opening cysteine and the closing phenylalanine or tryptophan. D genes are given only for firm matches.

D: -
length: 16
V: TRBV7-2
J: TRBJ1-1
DNA: TGTGCCAGCAGCTTAGCGGGGGGGCCAGTGAACACTGAAGCTTTCTTT
CDR3: CASSLAGGPVNTEAFF

D: -
length: 15
V: TRBV5-1
J: TRBJ2-5
DNA: TGCGCCAGCAGCTTGGACGCAGGGTCGAACACCCAGCAGTACTTC
CDR3: CASSLDAGSNTQQYF

D: -
length: 13
V: TRBV6-6
J: TRBJ2-3
DNA: TGTGCCAGCAGTTATCAAGCCCCAGATACGCAGTATTTT
CDR3: CASSYQAPDTQYF

D: TRBD2
length: 19
V: TRBV6-1
J: TRBJ2-2
DNA: TGTGCCAGCAGTGAATTTGTGACTAGCGGGAGGGAGAACACCGGGGAGCTGTTTTTT
CDR3: CASSEFVTSGRENTGELFF

D: TRBD2
length: 15
V: TRBV5-1
J: TRBJ2-7
DNA: TGCGCCAGCAGCTTGGGACTAGCGGGAGCCTACGAGCAGTACTTC
CDR3: CASSLGLAGAYEQYF

D: TRBD2
length: 16
V: TRBV10-1
J: TRBJ2-1
DNA: TGCGCCAGCGCTCCTCAGGCCGGGAGGGCCTACAATGAGCAGTTCTTC
CDR3: CASAPQAGRAYNEQFF

D: TRBD1
length: 15
V: TRBV11-3
J: TRBJ1-1
DNA: TGTGCCAGCAGCTGGACAGGGGCCCGGCACACTGAAGCTTTCTTT
CDR3: CASSWTGARHTEAFF

D: -
length: 14
V: TRBV5-1
J: TRBJ2-5
DNA: TGCGCCAGCAGCTTAGCTTCCGGGCAAGAGACCCAGTACTTC
CDR3: CASSLASGQETQYF

D: TRBD1
length: 15
V: TRBV28
J: TRBJ1-5
DNA: TGTGCCAGCAGTCCGCAGGGGGAGCGCAATCAGCCCCAGCATTTT
CDR3: CASSPQGERNQPQHF

D: TRBD1
length: 15
V: TRBV7-2
J: TRBJ1-1
DNA: TGTGCCAGCAGCCGGACAGGGGGCGCAGGCACTGAAGCTTTCTTT
CDR3: CASSRTGGAGTEAFF

D: -
length: 11
V: TRBV19
J: TRBJ2-6
DNA: TGTGCCAGTAGTACCGTTGGAGGCCTGACTTTC
CDR3: CASSTVGGLTF